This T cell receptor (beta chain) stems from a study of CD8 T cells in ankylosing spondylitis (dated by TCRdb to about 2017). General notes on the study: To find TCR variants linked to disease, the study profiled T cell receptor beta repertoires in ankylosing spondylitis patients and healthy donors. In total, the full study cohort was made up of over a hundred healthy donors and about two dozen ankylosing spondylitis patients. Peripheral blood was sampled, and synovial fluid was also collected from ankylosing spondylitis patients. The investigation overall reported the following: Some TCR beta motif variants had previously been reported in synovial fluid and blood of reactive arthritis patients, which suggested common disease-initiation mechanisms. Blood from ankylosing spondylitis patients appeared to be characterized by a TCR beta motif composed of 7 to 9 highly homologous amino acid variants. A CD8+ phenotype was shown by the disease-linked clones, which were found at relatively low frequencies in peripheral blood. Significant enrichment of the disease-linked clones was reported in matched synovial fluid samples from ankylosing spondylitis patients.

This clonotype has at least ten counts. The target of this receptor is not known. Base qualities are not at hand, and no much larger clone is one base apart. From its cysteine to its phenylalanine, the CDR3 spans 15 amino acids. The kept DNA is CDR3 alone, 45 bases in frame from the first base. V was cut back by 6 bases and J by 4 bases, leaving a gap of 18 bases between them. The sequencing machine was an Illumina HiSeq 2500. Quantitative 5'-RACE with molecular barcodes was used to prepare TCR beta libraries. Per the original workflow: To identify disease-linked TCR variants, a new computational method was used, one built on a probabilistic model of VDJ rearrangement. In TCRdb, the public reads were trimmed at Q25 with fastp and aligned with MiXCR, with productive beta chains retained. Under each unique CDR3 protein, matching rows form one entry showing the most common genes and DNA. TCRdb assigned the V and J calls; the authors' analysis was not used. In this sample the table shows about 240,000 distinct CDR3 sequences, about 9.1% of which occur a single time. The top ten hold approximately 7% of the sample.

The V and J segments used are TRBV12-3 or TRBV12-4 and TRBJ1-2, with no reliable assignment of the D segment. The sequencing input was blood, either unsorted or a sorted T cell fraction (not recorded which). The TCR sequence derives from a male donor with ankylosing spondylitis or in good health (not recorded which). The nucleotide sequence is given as TGTGCCAGCAGGTTCCAATTTGAGGGATTCTATGGCTACACCTTC. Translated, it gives CASRFQFEGFYGYTF.